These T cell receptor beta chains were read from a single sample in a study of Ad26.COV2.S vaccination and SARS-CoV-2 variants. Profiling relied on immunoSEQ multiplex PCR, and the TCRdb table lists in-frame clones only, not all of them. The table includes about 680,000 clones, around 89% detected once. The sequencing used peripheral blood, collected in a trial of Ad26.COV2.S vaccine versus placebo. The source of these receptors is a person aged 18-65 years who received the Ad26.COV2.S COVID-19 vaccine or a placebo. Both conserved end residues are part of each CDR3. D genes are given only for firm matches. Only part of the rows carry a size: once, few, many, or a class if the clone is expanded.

DNA: TGTGCCAGCAGCTATGGACTAGCAACCAATGAGCAGTTCTTC
CDR3: CASSYGLATNEQFF
J: TRBJ2-1
D: TRBD2
length: 14
V: TRBV6-1
size: -

DNA: TGTGCCTGGGGGGCTGGAGGGACCGGGGCCAACGTCCTGACTTTC
CDR3: CAWGAGGTGANVLTF
J: TRBJ2-6
D: -
length: 15
V: TRBV30
size: -

DNA: TGTGCCAGCAGCTTAGTAGGACAGGGCGGGAATGAGCAGTTCTTC
CDR3: CASSLVGQGGNEQFF
J: TRBJ2-1
D: TRBD1
length: 15
V: TRBV11-3
size: -

DNA: TGTGCCTCTAGCGGGGGTGAGACCCAGTACTTC
CDR3: CASSGGETQYF
J: TRBJ2-5
D: TRBD2
length: 11
V: TRBV30
size: once

DNA: TGTGCCAGCAGCCCTAGCGGGGCGAACACCGGGGAGCTGTTTTTT
CDR3: CASSPSGANTGELFF
J: TRBJ2-2
D: TRBD2
length: 15
V: TRBV4-2
size: -

DNA: TGTGCCAGCTCACCGGGGTCAGGGAATAGCAATCAGCCCCAGCATTTT
CDR3: CASSPGSGNSNQPQHF
J: TRBJ1-5
D: -
length: 16
V: TRBV18
size: -

DNA: TGTGCCAGCTCACCCATCGATTGGGGGCTAGCGGGTGGACAAGAGACCCAGTACTTC
CDR3: CASSPIDWGLAGGQETQYF
J: TRBJ2-5
D: TRBD2
length: 19
V: TRBV18
size: -

DNA: TGTGCCAGCACCCGAGCGGGAGAGGGGCAAGAGACCCAGTACTTC
CDR3: CASTRAGEGQETQYF
J: TRBJ2-5
D: TRBD2
length: 15
V: TRBV3-1/TRBV3-2
size: -

DNA: TGTGCCAGCAGCCCTTTGACCCGAGGAACTGAAGCTTTCTTT
CDR3: CASSPLTRGTEAFF
J: TRBJ1-1
D: -
length: 14
V: TRBV14
size: -

DNA: TGTGCCAGCAGCCCCCTAGTTTCCTACAATGAGCAGTTCTTC
CDR3: CASSPLVSYNEQFF
J: TRBJ2-1
D: -
length: 14
V: TRBV14
size: -

DNA: TGCGCCAGCAACCAACAGGGCCCCCAAGAGACCCAGTACTTC
CDR3: CASNQQGPQETQYF
J: TRBJ2-5
D: -
length: 14
V: TRBV5-1
size: -

DNA: TGTGCCACCAGGACTTGGGGGCAAACAGATACGCAGTATTTT
CDR3: CATRTWGQTDTQYF
J: TRBJ2-3
D: -
length: 14
V: TRBV15
size: -

DNA: TGTGCCAGCAGCTTCACCGGGGCCCGGAATGAGCAGTTCTTC
CDR3: CASSFTGARNEQFF
J: TRBJ2-1
D: -
length: 14
V: TRBV13
size: -

DNA: TGTGCCAGCAGCCAAGAGCTAGCGGGGGGGCTACTTGTAGAGACCCAGTACTTC
CDR3: CASSQELAGGLLVETQYF
J: TRBJ2-5
D: TRBD2
length: 18
V: TRBV4-2
size: -

DNA: TGTGCCACCAGCCCTTACAGGAGCAATCAGCCCCAGCATTTT
CDR3: CATSPYRSNQPQHF
J: TRBJ1-5
D: -
length: 14
V: TRBV15
size: -

DNA: TGTGCCAGTAGTATAGCTCAGAGCTCCTACGAGCAGTACTTC
CDR3: CASSIAQSSYEQYF
J: TRBJ2-7
D: -
length: 14
V: TRBV19
size: few

DNA: TGTGCCAGCAGCTTAGTGGCTAGATCTGGAAACACCATATATTTT
CDR3: CASSLVARSGNTIYF
J: TRBJ1-3
D: -
length: 15
V: TRBV7-2
size: -

DNA: TGTGCCAGCAGCCAAATTGGCTCCTACAATGAGCAGTTCTTC
CDR3: CASSQIGSYNEQFF
J: TRBJ2-1
D: -
length: 14
V: TRBV14
size: -

DNA: TGCGCCAGCAGCCAGGACGTAGGCGTCAGCTATGGCTACACCTTC
CDR3: CASSQDVGVSYGYTF
J: TRBJ1-2
D: -
length: 15
V: TRBV5-1
size: -

DNA: TGTGCCAGCAGCGACCAGGGGCTAGCCAAAAACATTCAGTACTTC
CDR3: CASSDQGLAKNIQYF
J: TRBJ2-4
D: -
length: 15
V: TRBV7-9
size: -

DNA: TGTGCCACCAGTGATCCCCCGGGGGGAGCGGGAGCCCGCACAGATACGCAGTATTTT
CDR3: CATSDPPGGAGARTDTQYF
J: TRBJ2-3
D: TRBD2
length: 19
V: TRBV24-1
size: -

DNA: TGTGCCAGCAGCTTAAGCCGTAACAGGGGGCTGGACGGCTACACCTTC
CDR3: CASSLSRNRGLDGYTF
J: TRBJ1-2
D: TRBD1
length: 16
V: TRBV27
size: -

DNA: TGCAGCGTTGAAGACACAGGGCTGAACACCGGGGAGCTGTTTTTT
CDR3: CSVEDTGLNTGELFF
J: TRBJ2-2
D: -
length: 15
V: TRBV29-1
size: -

DNA: TGCGCCAGCGGAATTGCCGGGGAAGAGACCCAGTACTTC
CDR3: CASGIAGEETQYF
J: TRBJ2-5
D: -
length: 13
V: TRBV5-1
size: -

DNA: TGTGCCAGCAGCCATGAAGGTTTCCACCCGGGAGCCCCCGCTGAAGCTTTCTTT
CDR3: CASSHEGFHPGAPAEAFF
J: TRBJ1-1
D: -
length: 18
V: TRBV3-1/TRBV3-2
size: -

DNA: TGTGCCAGCAGCGTAGGACAAATACTTTTCTCTGGAAACACCATATATTTT
CDR3: CASSVGQILFSGNTIYF
J: TRBJ1-3
D: -
length: 17
V: TRBV3-1/TRBV3-2
size: -

DNA: TGCGCCAGCAGGGAGACGGGGGCGGATACGCAGTATTTT
CDR3: CASRETGADTQYF
J: TRBJ2-3
D: -
length: 13
V: TRBV5-1
size: -

DNA: TGCGCCAGTGCCACAGGTATGAACACTGAAGCTTTCTTT
CDR3: CASATGMNTEAFF
J: TRBJ1-1
D: -
length: 13
V: TRBV10-1
size: -